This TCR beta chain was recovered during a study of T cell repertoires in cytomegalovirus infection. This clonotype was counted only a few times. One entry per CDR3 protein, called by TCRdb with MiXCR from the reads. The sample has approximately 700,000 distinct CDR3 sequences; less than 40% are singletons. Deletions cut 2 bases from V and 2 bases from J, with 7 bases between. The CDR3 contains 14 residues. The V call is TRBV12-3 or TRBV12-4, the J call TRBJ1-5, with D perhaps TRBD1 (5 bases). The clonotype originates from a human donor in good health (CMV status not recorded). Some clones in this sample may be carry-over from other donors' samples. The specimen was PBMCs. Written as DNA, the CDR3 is TGTGCCAGCAGTTTAAGGGGCCGCAATCAGCCCCAGCATTTT. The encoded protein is CASSLRGRNQPQHF.